These 8 T cell receptor beta chains originate from one sample sequenced in a study of ipilimumab plus nivolumab after autologous stem cell transplantation. Measured with immunoSEQ multiplex PCR; TCRdb has only the in-frame clones, and not every one. The sample contains around 20,000 clones, roughly 70% of which appear only once. Material: PBMCs, obtained in a trial of ipilimumab plus nivolumab as post-transplant consolidation. These receptor sequences come from a male donor with diffuse large B-cell lymphoma.

Remarks on this clone: Other DNA sequences within the sample encode an identical CDR3. V gene TRBV30 combines with J gene TRBJ1-2; D gene unclear. CDR3 length: 12 amino acids. Germline V gives CDR1 GTSNPN, CDR2 SVGIG (reference sequence). V was shortened by 0 bases and J by 8 bases, with 10 bases between the two germline ends. The DNA of the CDR3 is TGTGCCTGGAGTGTAGGGCCTTTGGGCTACACCTTC. Its translation is CAWSVGPLGYTF.

The chain has TRBV19 and TRBJ2-2, with D perhaps given as TRBD1 or TRBD2 (5 bases each). Germline-derived CDR1 and CDR2 are LNHDA and SQIVND (reference sequence). The CDR3 is 14 residues long. Trimming took 3 bases from V and 7 from J, leaving 12 bases between them. This CDR3 reads CASSMAGRSGELFF. The CDR3 region has the DNA TGTGCCAGTAGTATGGCAGGGAGAAGCGGGGAGCTGTTTTTT. The full variable domain, completed using reference TRBV19 and TRBJ2-2, is DGGITQSPKYLFRKEGQNVTLSCEQNLNHDAMYWYRQDPGQGLRLIYYSQIVNDFQKGDIAEGYSVSREKKESFPLTVTSAQKNPTAFYLCASSMAGRSGELFFGEGSRLTVL.

This chain joins TRBV7-2 and TRBJ2-7, with TRBD2 matching 11 bases. This CDR3 has 13 residues. In germline, CDR1 is SGHTA, CDR2 FQGNSA. V dropped 4 bases and J dropped 6; count of bases not matched to a gene: 2. This CDR3 reads CASSSGLAGEQYF. The CDR3 region has the DNA TGTGCCAGCAGCTCCGGACTAGCGGGCGAGCAGTACTTC. The full variable domain, with the rest looked up from reference TRBV7-2 and TRBJ2-7, is GAGVSQSPSNKVTEKGKDVELRCDPISGHTALYWYRQSLGQGLEFLIYFQGNSAPDKSGLPSDRFSAERTGGSVSTLTIQRTQQEDSAVYLCASSSGLAGEQYFGPGTRLTVT.

The chain carries TRBV5-1 and TRBJ2-1; D might be TRBD1 (6 bases). CDR1 and CDR2 (germline): SGHRS, YFSETQ. The germline V and J ends were trimmed by 0 bases and 5 bases, with 12 bases remaining between them. CDR3 length equals 15 residues. The CDR3 reads CASSLGQGPHNEQFF. The CDR3 region has the DNA TGCGCCAGCAGCTTGGGCCAGGGGCCCCACAATGAGCAGTTCTTC.

This rearrangement joins TRBV9 to TRBJ2-1, with 7 positions matching TRBD1. The CDR3 covers 15 residues. Germline-derived CDR1 and CDR2 are SGDLS and YYNGEE. Germline trimming cut 0 bases from V and 2 bases from J; bases unmatched to any gene: 2. The CDR3 loop reads CASSVEGTAYNEQFF. CDR3 in DNA: TGTGCCAGCAGCGTAGAGGGGACAGCCTACAATGAGCAGTTCTTC.

This chain connects TRBV6-5 to TRBJ1-6; 9 bases map to TRBD1. CDR3 length equals 16 residues. Trimming at V came to 4 bases and at J to 7 bases, leaving 8 bases not matched to a gene. Germline V gene sequence: CDR1 MNHEY, CDR2 SVGAGI. The CDR3 loop reads CASSFYDRGSNSPLHF. CDR3 bases: TGTGCCAGCAGTTTTTACGACAGGGGGTCGAATTCACCCCTCCACTTT.

This clone is classed as medium-sized. This chain connects TRBV28 to TRBJ2-2; a weak D match, TRBD2 (5 bases). The CDR3 loop spans 15 amino acids. Germline V gene data show CDR1 as MDHEN and CDR2 as SYDVKM. V was cut by 8 bases and J by 0 bases, with 13 bases left in between. The CDR3 sequence is CASRFGEPNTGELFF. As DNA, the CDR3 is TGTGCCAGCCGGTTCGGGGAACCGAACACCGGGGAGCTGTTTTTT.

This chain joins TRBV18 and TRBJ1-1; no reliable D call. Trimming shortened V by 6 bases and J by 3 bases, and 8 bases separated the two germline ends. This CDR3 is built from 12 residues. Per the germline V gene, CDR1 is KGHSH and CDR2 is LQKENI. The CDR3 nucleotides are TGTGCCAGCTCCCCGTTGGACACTGAAGCTTTCTTT. Translation: CASSPLDTEAFF.